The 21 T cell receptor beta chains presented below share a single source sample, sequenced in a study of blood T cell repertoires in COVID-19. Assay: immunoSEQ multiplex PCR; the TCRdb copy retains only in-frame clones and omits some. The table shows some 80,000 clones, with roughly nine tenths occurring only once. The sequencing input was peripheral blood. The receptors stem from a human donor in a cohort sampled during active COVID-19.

CDR3: CASSPGTSGSTDTQYF. CDR3 nucleotide sequence: TGTGCCAGCAGCCCCGGGACTAGCGGGAGTACAGATACGCAGTATTTT. V and J are TRBV13 and TRBJ2-3, with 14 bases aligning to TRBD2. CDR3 length equals 16 residues. Germline V gene data show CDR1 as PRHDT and CDR2 as FYEKMQ (reference sequence). V trimming: 5 bases; J trimming: 3 bases; junction bases outside the gene matches: 4.

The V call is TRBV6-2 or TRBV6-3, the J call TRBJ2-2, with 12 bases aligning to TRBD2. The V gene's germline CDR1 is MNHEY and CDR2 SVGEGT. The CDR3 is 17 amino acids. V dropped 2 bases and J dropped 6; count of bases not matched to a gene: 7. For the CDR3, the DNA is TGTGCCAGCAGTTACCGGCGACTAGCGGGAGCCCCCGGGGAGCTGTTTTTT. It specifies CASSYRRLAGAPGELFF.

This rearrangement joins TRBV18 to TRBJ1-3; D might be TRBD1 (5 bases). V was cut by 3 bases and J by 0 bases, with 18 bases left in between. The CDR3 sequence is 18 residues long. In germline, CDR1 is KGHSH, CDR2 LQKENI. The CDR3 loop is CASSPLSGVSISGNTIYF. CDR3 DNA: TGTGCCAGCTCACCTCTTTCGGGGGTATCGATCTCTGGAAACACCATATATTTT.

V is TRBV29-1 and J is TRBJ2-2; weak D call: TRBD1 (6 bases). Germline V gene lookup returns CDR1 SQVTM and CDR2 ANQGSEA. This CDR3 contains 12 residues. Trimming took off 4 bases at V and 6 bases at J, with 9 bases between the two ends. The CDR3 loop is CSVVRGSGELFF. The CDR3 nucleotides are TGCAGCGTTGTCAGGGGCTCCGGGGAGCTGTTTTTT.

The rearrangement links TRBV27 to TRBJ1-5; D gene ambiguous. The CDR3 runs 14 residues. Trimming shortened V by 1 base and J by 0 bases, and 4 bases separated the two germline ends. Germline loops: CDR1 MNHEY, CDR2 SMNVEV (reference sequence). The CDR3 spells CASSLYNSNQPQHF. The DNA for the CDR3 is TGTGCCAGCAGTTTATATAATAGCAATCAGCCCCAGCATTTT.

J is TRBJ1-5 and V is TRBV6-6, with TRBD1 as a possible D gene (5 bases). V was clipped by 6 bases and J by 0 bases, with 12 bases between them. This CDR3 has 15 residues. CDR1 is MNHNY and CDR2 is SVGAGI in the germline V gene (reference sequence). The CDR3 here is CASRPQESSNQPQHF. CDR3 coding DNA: TGTGCCAGCAGGCCACAGGAGAGTAGCAATCAGCCCCAGCATTTT.

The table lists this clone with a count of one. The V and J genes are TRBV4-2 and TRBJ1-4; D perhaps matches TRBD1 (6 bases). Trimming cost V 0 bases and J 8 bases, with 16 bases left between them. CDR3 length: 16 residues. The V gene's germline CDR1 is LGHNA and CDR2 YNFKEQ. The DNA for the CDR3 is TGTGCCAGCAGCCAAGATGGTTCAGGGGCTGGGGAAAAACTGTTTTTT. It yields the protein CASSQDGSGAGEKLFF.

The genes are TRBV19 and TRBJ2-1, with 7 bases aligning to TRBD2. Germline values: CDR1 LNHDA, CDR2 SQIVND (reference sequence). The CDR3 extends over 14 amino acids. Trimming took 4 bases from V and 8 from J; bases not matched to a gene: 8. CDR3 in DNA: TGTGCCAGTAGTAATTCGCGGGAGATCGATGAGCAGTTCTTC. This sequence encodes CASSNSREIDEQFF.

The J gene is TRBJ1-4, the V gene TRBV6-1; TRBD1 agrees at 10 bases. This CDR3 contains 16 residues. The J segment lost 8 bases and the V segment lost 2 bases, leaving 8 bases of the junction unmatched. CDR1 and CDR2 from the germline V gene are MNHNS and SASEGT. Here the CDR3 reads CASSETEGDRGEKLFF. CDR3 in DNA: TGTGCCAGCAGTGAAACGGAGGGGGACAGGGGAGAAAAACTGTTTTTT.

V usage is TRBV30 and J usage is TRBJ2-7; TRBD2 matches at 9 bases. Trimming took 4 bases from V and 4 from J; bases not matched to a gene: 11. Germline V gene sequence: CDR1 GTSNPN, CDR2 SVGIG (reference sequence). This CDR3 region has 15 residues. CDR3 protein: CAWTAGGLAGYEQYF. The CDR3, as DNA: TGTGCCTGGACCGCGGGGGGGCTAGCGGGGTACGAGCAGTACTTC.

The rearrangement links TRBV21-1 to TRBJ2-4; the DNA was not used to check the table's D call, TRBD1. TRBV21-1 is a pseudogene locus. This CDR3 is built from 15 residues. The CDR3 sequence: CASSKASRSKNIQYF. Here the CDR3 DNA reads TGTGCCAGCAGCAAAGCCTCCAGGTCCAAAAACATTCAGTACTTC.

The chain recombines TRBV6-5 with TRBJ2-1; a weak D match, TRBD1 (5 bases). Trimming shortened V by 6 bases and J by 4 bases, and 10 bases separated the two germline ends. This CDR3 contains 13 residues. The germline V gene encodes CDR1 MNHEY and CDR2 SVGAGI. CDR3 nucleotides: TGTGCCAGCAGCCTACAGGATTACAATGAGCAGTTCTTC. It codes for CASSLQDYNEQFF.

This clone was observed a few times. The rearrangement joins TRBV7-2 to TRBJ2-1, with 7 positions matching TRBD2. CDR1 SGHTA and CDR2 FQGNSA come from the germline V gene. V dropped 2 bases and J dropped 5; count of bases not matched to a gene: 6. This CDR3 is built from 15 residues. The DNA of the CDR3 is TGTGCCAGCAGCTTATCCAGCGGGAATAACAATGAGCAGTTCTTC. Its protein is CASSLSSGNNNEQFF. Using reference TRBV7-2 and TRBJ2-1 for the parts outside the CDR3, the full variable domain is GAGVSQSPSNKVTEKGKDVELRCDPISGHTALYWYRQSLGQGLEFLIYFQGNSAPDKSGLPSDRFSAERTGGSVSTLTIQRTQQEDSAVYLCASSLSSGNNNEQFFGPGTRLTVL.

This CDR3 reads CATSRDAGMFNTGELFF. The CDR3 nucleotides read TGTGCCACCAGCAGAGATGCAGGGATGTTCAACACCGGGGAGCTGTTTTTT. The V gene is TRBV15, the J gene TRBJ2-2; maybe TRBD1 (5 bases). Germline V gives CDR1 LNHNV, CDR2 YYDKDF (reference sequence). Trimming pared 0 bases from V and 2 bases from J, leaving 13 bases between. The CDR3 spans 17 residues.

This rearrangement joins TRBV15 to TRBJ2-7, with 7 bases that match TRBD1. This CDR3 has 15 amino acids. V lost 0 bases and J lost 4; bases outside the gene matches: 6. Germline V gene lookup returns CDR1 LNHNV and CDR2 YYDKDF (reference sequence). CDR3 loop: CATSRDKGARYEQYF. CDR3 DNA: TGTGCCACCAGCAGAGATAAGGGGGCGAGGTACGAGCAGTACTTC.

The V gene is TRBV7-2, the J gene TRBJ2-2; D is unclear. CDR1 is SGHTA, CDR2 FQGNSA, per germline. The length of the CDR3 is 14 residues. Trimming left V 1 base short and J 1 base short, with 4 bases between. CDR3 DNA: TGTGCCAGCAGCTTAGGACAGAACACCGGGGAGCTGTTTTTT. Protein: CASSLGQNTGELFF.

The CDR3 sequence is CASSEARFYEQYF. The CDR3 DNA reads as TGTGCCAGCAGTGAGGCCAGGTTCTACGAGCAGTACTTC. The rearrangement uses TRBV6-1 and TRBJ2-7; unclear D gene. The CDR3 has 13 amino acids. V gave up 3 bases and J gave up 3 bases, with 9 bases separating them. Germline V gene sequence: CDR1 MNHNS, CDR2 SASEGT.

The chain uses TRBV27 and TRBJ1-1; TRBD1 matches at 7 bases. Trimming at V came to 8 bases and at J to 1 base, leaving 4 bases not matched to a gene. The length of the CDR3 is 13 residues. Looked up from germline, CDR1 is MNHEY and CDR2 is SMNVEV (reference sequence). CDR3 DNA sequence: TGTGCCAGCTCGGACAGGACGAACACTGAAGCTTTCTTT. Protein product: CASSDRTNTEAFF.

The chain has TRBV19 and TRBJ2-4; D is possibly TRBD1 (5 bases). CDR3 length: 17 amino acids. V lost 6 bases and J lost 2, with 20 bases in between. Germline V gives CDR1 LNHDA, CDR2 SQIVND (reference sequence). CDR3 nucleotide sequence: TGTGCCAGTAGGGCCCGACAGAGCGCTTTGACCAAAAACATTCAGTACTTC. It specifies CASRARQSALTKNIQYF.

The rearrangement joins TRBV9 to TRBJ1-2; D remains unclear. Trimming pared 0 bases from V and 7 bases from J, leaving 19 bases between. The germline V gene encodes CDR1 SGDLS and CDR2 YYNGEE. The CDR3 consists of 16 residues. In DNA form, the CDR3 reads TGTGCCAGCAGCGTAGCCCCCGGTGTCGGGGTGGGTGGCTACACCTTC. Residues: CASSVAPGVGVGGYTF.

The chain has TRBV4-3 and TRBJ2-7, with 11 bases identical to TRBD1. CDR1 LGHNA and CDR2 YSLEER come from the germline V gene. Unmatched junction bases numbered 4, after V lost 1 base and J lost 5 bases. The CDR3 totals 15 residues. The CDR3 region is CASSQGGQGGNEQYF. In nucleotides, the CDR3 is TGCGCCAGCAGCCAAGGGGGACAGGGGGGAAACGAGCAGTACTTC.